This note documents a single T cell receptor beta chain sequence. This clone was counted a few times. Its binding antigen is unknown. No quality values exist for individual bases; no much larger clone is one base distant. This specimen comes from a study of chemoradiotherapy in HPV16-positive cancers (dated by TCRdb to the early 2020s). Regarding the complete study: Candidate HPV-specific T-cell clones and common TCR motifs were defined through functional T-cell assays on cells from a couple of HPV16-positive patients. The study asked whether T-cell immunity to the HPV oncoproteins E6 and E7 changes during chemoradiotherapy and whether this immunity affects survival. Next, the candidate HPV-specific TCRs and motifs were followed in TCR repertoires from around 91 patients with HPV-related cancers. Paper-wide results and their limitations: Improved recurrence-free survival in HPV16-positive patients was associated with expansion of HPV-responsive T cells during chemoradiotherapy. The survival association was reported for HPV16-positive patients, and the functional definition of HPV-specific T cells was derived from only a couple of HPV16-positive patients. Expansion of candidate HPV-specific clones and E7-related TCR motifs was observed in the tumor microenvironment during treatment, whereas no such expansion was observed for non-HPV-specific T cells.

Preparation of the library involved the immunoSEQ multiplex PCR assay. Entries here come from immuneACCESS through TCRdb and include only in-frame sequences with V and J called. Some clones fail to appear in such tables; in the studies checked, an unresolved V gene covers under half of the shortfall, and the cause of the remainder is unknown. Across this sample there are around 1,700 clones, with roughly 80% seen only once. The ten largest clones represent 6% to 8% of the sample. The germline V gene specifies MRHNA as CDR1 and SNTAGT as CDR2. The CDR3 holds 14 amino acids from the cysteine to the phenylalanine. Only the CDR3 region is kept as DNA, spanning 42 bases read in frame from base 1. The V and J ends are trimmed by 2 bases and 0 bases, leaving 2 bases between them. Because repertoires were sampled repeatedly during chemoradiotherapy, clonal expansion in the tumor microenvironment could be followed.

Sequenced material: tumor tissue, taken from a patient who underwent chemoradiotherapy. This chain is built from TRBV6-4 and TRBJ2-6; the D gene lacks a confident call. The clonotype was recovered from a human donor with HPV-associated anogenital cancer. Read as DNA, the sequence is TGTGCCAGCAGTGACAACTCTGGGGCCAACGTCCTGACTTTC. Protein translation: CASSDNSGANVLTF.